This entry concerns a single T cell receptor beta chain. The data stem from a study of blood T cell repertoires in COVID-19. About the study: T cells, B-cell-depleted T cells, or PBMCs supplied cDNA or gDNA.

CDR3 length: 15 residues. Germline V gene sequence: CDR1 SSHAT, CDR2 FNYEAQ (reference sequence). V dropped 4 bases and J dropped 2 bases, with 11 bases sitting between them. Participants, about 18 to 95 years old, spanned around 26 US areas. Researchers sorted participants into cohorts using their self-reported clinical history. Using immunoSEQ multiplex PCR, the repertoire was profiled, and TCRdb retains in-frame clones only, with some absent. The table shows about 250,000 clones, with about 89% occurring only once. The receptor was derived from a man aged 35 to 55 who had recovered from COVID-19. This sequence joins TRBV7-7 and TRBJ2-2; D possibly corresponds to TRBD2 (5 bases). The sample comprised PBMCs or T cells enriched from blood (not recorded which). The DNA of the CDR3 is TGTGCCAGCAGCTCACTAGGTCCCAACACCGGGGAGCTGTTTTTT. Its protein product is CASSSLGPNTGELFF.